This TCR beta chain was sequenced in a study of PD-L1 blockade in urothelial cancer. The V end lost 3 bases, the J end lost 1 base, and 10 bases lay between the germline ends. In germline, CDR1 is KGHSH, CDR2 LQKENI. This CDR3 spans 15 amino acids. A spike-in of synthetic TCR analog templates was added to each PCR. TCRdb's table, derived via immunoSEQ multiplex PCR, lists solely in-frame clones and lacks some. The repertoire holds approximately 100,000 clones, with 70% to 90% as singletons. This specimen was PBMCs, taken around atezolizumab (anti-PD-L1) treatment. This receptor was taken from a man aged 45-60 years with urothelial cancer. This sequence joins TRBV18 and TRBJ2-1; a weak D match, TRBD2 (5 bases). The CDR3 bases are TGTGCCAGCTCACCTCCGGGGTCATCCTACAATGAGCAGTTCTTC. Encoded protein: CASSPPGSSYNEQFF.